The 21 T cell receptor beta chains listed next were all sequenced from one sample in a study of cytomegalovirus exposure and HLA in healthy donors. TCRdb's copy holds only in-frame clones and misses some; the assay was immunoSEQ multiplex PCR. This repertoire shows over 200,000 clones, about 90% found once; its top ten account for 0.37%. Sequencing input: PBMCs. These receptors were obtained from a woman aged 18-29 years in good health and CMV-seronegative.

This clone came up once. CDR3 region: CAREFKETQYF. The CDR3 DNA sequence: TGCGCGAGGGAGTTCAAAGAGACCCAGTACTTC. The J gene is TRBJ2-5, the V gene TRBV20-1; weak D call: TRBD2 (5 bases). The CDR3 is made up of 11 amino acids. In germline, CDR1 is DFQATT, CDR2 SNEGSKA (reference sequence).

The chain has TRBV30 and TRBJ1-2, with TRBD1 matching 10 bases. V was clipped by 3 bases and J by 8 bases; unmatched bases: 9. Germline V gene lookup returns CDR1 GTSNPN and CDR2 SVGIG (reference sequence). CDR3 length: 14 residues. DNA of the CDR3: TGTGCCTGGAGCGGACAGGGGGATACTGGAGGCTACACCTTC. As protein: CAWSGQGDTGGYTF.

V is TRBV9 and J is TRBJ2-3; TRBD1 might be the D (6 bases). The germline gives CDR1 SGDLS, CDR2 YYNGEE. This CDR3 has 15 amino acids. V lost 3 bases and J lost 3, with 14 bases in between. CDR3 bases: TGTGCCAGCAGCGCCAAACGGACAGCAACAGATACGCAGTATTTT. It yields the protein CASSAKRTATDTQYF. Combining the CDR3 with reference TRBV9 and TRBJ2-3 gives the whole variable domain DSGVTQTPKHLITATGQRVTLRCSPRSGDLSVYWYQQSLDQGLQFLIQYYNGEERAKGNILERFSAQQFPDLHSELNLSSLELGDSALYFCASSAKRTATDTQYFGPGTRLTVL.

This clone showed up just a few times. The chain joins TRBV27 to TRBJ1-5; D possibly corresponds to TRBD1 (6 bases). Trimming removed 5 bases from V and 5 bases from J, with 10 bases in between. The V gene's germline CDR1 is MNHEY and CDR2 SMNVEV (reference sequence). There are 13 residues in the CDR3. CDR3 in amino acids: CASSLRQDQPQHF. The CDR3 coding sequence is TGTGCCAGCAGTCTTCGACAGGATCAGCCCCAGCATTTT.

The chain uses TRBV7-9 and TRBJ2-1; TRBD1 might be the D (5 bases). The CDR3 covers 16 residues. CDR1 and CDR2 from the germline V gene are SEHNR and FQNEAQ (reference sequence). Trimming took off 0 bases at V and 5 bases at J, with 14 bases between the two ends. The CDR3 is CASSLAKAGFDNEQFF. As DNA, the CDR3 is TGTGCCAGCAGCTTAGCTAAGGCAGGGTTCGACAATGAGCAGTTCTTC.

This sequence joins TRBV28 and TRBJ2-6, with 8 bases lining up with TRBD1. J was trimmed by 0 bases and V by 6 bases; bases with no gene match: 10. Germline CDR1 MDHEN, CDR2 SYDVKM. The CDR3 has 18 residues. The CDR3 protein is CASSPVQGAPSGANVLTF. The CDR3, as DNA: TGTGCCAGCAGCCCGGTCCAGGGGGCCCCCTCTGGGGCCAACGTCCTGACTTTC.

This clone was seen just once. The genes are TRBV5-4 and TRBJ2-5; 15 nucleotides match TRBD2. J lost 5 bases, V lost 4 bases, and 3 bases had no gene match. CDR1 is SGHNT, CDR2 YYREEE, per germline (reference sequence). CDR3 length equals 15 residues. CDR3 loop: CASSPGLAGGETQYF. The CDR3 bases are TGTGCCAGCAGCCCAGGACTAGCGGGGGGGGAGACCCAGTACTTC.

V is TRBV28 and J is TRBJ1-2, with 7 bases lining up with TRBD1. CDR3 length equals 17 residues. Germline lookup yields CDR1 MDHEN and CDR2 SYDVKM. With 2 bases clipped from V and 0 bases from J, the junction kept 9 bases outside the gene matches. The DNA of the CDR3 is TGTGCCAGCAGTTTAACGCAGACAGGGCCTTCTAACTATGGCTACACCTTC. It codes for CASSLTQTGPSNYGYTF.

V is TRBV27 and J is TRBJ2-3; TRBD2 agrees at 9 bases. Germline CDR1 reads MNHEY; CDR2 reads SMNVEV (reference sequence). The CDR3 is made up of 15 amino acids. Losses at the gene ends were 1 base for V and 6 bases for J; bases not matched to a gene: 5. CDR3 sequence reads: CASSLLAGGPDTQYF. The CDR3 DNA is TGTGCCAGCAGTTTATTGGCGGGGGGGCCCGATACGCAGTATTTT.

The J gene is TRBJ1-2, the V gene TRBV5-6, with D possibly matching TRBD1 (5 bases). CDR3 length: 14 residues. Per germline, CDR1 SGHDT and CDR2 YYEEEE. Trimming removed 4 bases at V and 8 bases at J, with 18 bases between. The CDR3 is CASSGGLPVGGYTF. The CDR3 DNA is TGTGCCAGCAGCGGGGGACTTCCCGTAGGAGGCTACACCTTC.

The chain recombines TRBV9 with TRBJ2-2; 8 nucleotides align to TRBD2. CDR1 is SGDLS and CDR2 is YYNGEE in the germline V gene. This CDR3 is 17 amino acids long. Trimming cost V 3 bases and J 2 bases; bases outside gene matches: 9. For the CDR3, the DNA is TGTGCCAGCAGCGGCTCACGGACTAGCCCAAACACCGGGGAGCTGTTTTTT. Translated, it gives CASSGSRTSPNTGELFF.

The chain has TRBV4-2 and TRBJ2-3; the D gene is possibly TRBD2 (5 bases). Trimming pared 0 bases from V and 7 bases from J, leaving 17 bases between. This CDR3 comprises 16 residues. The germline V gene has CDR1 LGHNA and CDR2 YNFKEQ. The CDR3 DNA sequence: TGTGCCAGCAGCCAAGATCGGACTCTGCTGGGGAATACGCAGTATTTT. Protein product: CASSQDRTLLGNTQYF.

This clone was observed a handful of times. The CDR3 nucleotides are TGTGCCAGCAGTGGTGAGGGGACACTCTCCTACGAGCAGTACTTC. It encodes CASSGEGTLSYEQYF. The chain has TRBV2 and TRBJ2-7, with D possibly TRBD1 on 6 matching bases. The V gene's germline CDR1 is SNHLY and CDR2 FYNNEI. V was trimmed by 4 bases and J by 0 bases, leaving 13 bases between them. The CDR3 has 15 residues.

The V and J genes are TRBV5-1 and TRBJ2-7; 8 bases are a match to TRBD1. Germline V gene data show CDR1 as SGHRS and CDR2 as YFSETQ. The CDR3 consists of 13 residues. After removal of 7 bases from V and 3 bases from J, the junction contained 6 bases not matched to a gene. The CDR3 region is CASRRTGSYEQYV. The CDR3 DNA follows: TGCGCCAGCCGAAGGACAGGGAGCTACGAGCAGTACGTC.

The chain carries TRBV19 and TRBJ1-5, with D perhaps matching TRBD1 (5 bases). V lost 3 bases and J 7 bases, leaving 10 bases between the germline ends. The CDR3 sequence is 13 residues long. Germline V lookup: CDR1 LNHDA, CDR2 SQIVND (reference sequence). The CDR3 DNA reads as TGTGCCAGTAGTATCGTCAGGGTGCAGCCCCAGCATTTT. Protein sequence: CASSIVRVQPQHF.

The chain joins TRBV6-1 to TRBJ2-1; D unclear. Germline V gene sequence: CDR1 MNHNS, CDR2 SASEGT. Trimming pared 5 bases from V and 2 bases from J, leaving 7 bases between. CDR3 length equals 13 residues. CDR3 DNA sequence: TGTGCCAGCAGTCCTAGAACCTACAATGAGCAGTTCTTC. This gives the protein CASSPRTYNEQFF.

The J gene is TRBJ2-4, the V gene TRBV9; TRBD2 is a possible D gene (6 bases). CDR1 is SGDLS, CDR2 YYNGEE, per germline. Trimming shortened V by 1 base and J by 5 bases, and 16 bases separated the two germline ends. This CDR3 is built from 16 residues. CDR3 DNA sequence: TGTGCCAGCAGCGTATCCGGCGGGGATCCCCAAAACATTCAGTACTTC. It encodes CASSVSGGDPQNIQYF.

The V call is TRBV19, the J call TRBJ2-7, with 7 bases matching TRBD1. CDR3 length: 12 residues. The germline CDR1 and CDR2 sequences are LNHDA and SQIVND (reference sequence). The J segment lost 3 bases and the V segment lost 6 bases, leaving 2 bases of the junction unmatched. CDR3 sequence reads: CASSPGGYEQYF. The CDR3 DNA reads TGTGCCAGTAGCCCAGGGGGCTACGAGCAGTACTTC.

This chain links TRBV27 with TRBJ1-4; D is perhaps TRBD1 (5 bases). Germline-derived CDR1 and CDR2 are MNHEY and SMNVEV (reference sequence). The CDR3 is made up of 15 amino acids. Trimming took 5 bases from V and 3 from J, leaving 13 bases between them. The CDR3: CASSPSGASNEKLFF. The CDR3 DNA follows: TGTGCCAGCAGTCCGAGTGGGGCGTCTAATGAAAAACTGTTTTTT.

CDR3 in amino acids: CASSYDRGISYYGYTF. Written as DNA, the CDR3 is TGTGCCAGCAGTTACGACAGGGGGATTTCCTACTATGGCTACACCTTC. The chain couples TRBV6-5 to TRBJ1-2, with 9 nucleotides matching TRBD1. This CDR3 has 16 residues. Trimming took 2 bases from V and 3 from J; bases not matched to a gene: 7. CDR1 MNHEY and CDR2 SVGAGI come from the germline V gene.

The chain couples TRBV5-1 to TRBJ1-4; unclear D gene. The CDR3 consists of 18 residues. Germline CDR1 reads SGHRS; CDR2 reads YFSETQ. Between the trimmed V and J ends, which lost 4 bases and 4 bases, there was a span of 23 bases. The CDR3 protein is CASSPEYPGGASNEKLFF. In DNA, the CDR3 is TGCGCCAGCAGCCCCGAATATCCCGGCGGTGCAAGTAATGAAAAACTGTTTTTT.